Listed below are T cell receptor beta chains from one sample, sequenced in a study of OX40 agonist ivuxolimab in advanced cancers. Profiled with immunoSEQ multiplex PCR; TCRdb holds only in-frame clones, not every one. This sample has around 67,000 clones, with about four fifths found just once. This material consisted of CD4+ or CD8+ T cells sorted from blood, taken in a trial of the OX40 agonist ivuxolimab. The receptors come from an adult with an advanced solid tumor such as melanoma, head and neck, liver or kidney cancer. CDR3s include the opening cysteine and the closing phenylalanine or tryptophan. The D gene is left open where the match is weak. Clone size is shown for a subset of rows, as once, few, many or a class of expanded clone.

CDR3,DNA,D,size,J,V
CATSRGGGLTEAFF,TGTGCCACCAGCAGAGGAGGGGGGCTAACTGAAGCTTTCTTT,.,.,TRBJ1-1,TRBV15
CASSRGSYGYTF,TGTGCCAGCAGCCGGGGGTCCTATGGCTACACCTTC,.,once,TRBJ1-2,TRBV7-2
CASSQGEYGTYGYTF,TGTGCCAGCAGCCAAGGCGAGTACGGAACCTATGGCTACACCTTC,.,.,TRBJ1-2,TRBV4-2
CASRLAGVSPLHF,TGTGCAAGTCGCTTAGCGGGGGTTTCACCCCTCCACTTT,.,.,TRBJ1-6,TRBV12-2
CASSFGTSGPPGNEQFF,TGCGCCAGCAGCTTTGGGACTAGCGGGCCTCCAGGGAATGAGCAGTTCTTC,TRBD2,.,TRBJ2-1,TRBV5-1
CASSSGTTNTGELFF,TGTGCCAGCAGCTCGGGGACTACCAACACCGGGGAGCTGTTTTTT,TRBD2,once,TRBJ2-2,TRBV7-2
CASSQGGEQYF,TGTGCCAGCAGCCAGGGGGGGGAGCAGTACTTC,.,.,TRBJ2-7,TRBV6-1
CASSSDPRGTGNEQYF,TGTGCCAGCAGCTCAGACCCACGTGGAACCGGAAACGAGCAGTACTTC,.,.,TRBJ2-7,TRBV9
CASSEGNTGELFF,TGTGCCAGCTCCGAGGGGAACACCGGGGAGCTGTTTTTT,.,.,TRBJ2-2,TRBV18
CASRIQGVDSPLHF,TGTGCCAGTAGGATACAGGGGGTAGATTCACCCCTCCACTTT,TRBD1,.,TRBJ1-6,TRBV19
CASSSRGALFGYTF,TGTGCCAGTAGCAGTAGGGGGGCGCTGTTCGGCTACACCTTC,.,.,TRBJ1-2,TRBV19
CAWTRDRGFSPLHF,TGTGCCTGGACAAGGGACAGGGGTTTTTCACCCCTCCACTTT,TRBD1,.,TRBJ1-6,TRBV30
CATGTGELNQPQHF,TGTGCCACTGGGACAGGGGAGTTGAATCAGCCCCAGCATTTT,TRBD1,.,TRBJ1-5,TRBV10-3
CASSSTPVSGNTIYF,TGTGCCAGCAGTTCTACACCCGTGTCGGGAAACACCATATATTTT,.,.,TRBJ1-3,TRBV7-9
CASSPPGQGSVEQFF,TGTGCCAGCAGTCCACCGGGACAGGGTTCGGTTGAGCAGTTCTTC,TRBD1,.,TRBJ2-1,TRBV6-5
CQLERAFF,TGTCAGTTAGAGAGAGCTTTCTTT,.,.,TRBJ1-1,TRBV12-5
CASSLSGTGGQPQHF,TGCGCCAGCAGCTTGTCCGGGACAGGGGGCCAGCCCCAGCATTTT,TRBD1,.,TRBJ1-5,TRBV5-1
CASSPVGGISTDTQYF,TGTGCCAGCTCACCCGTGGGAGGCATAAGCACAGATACGCAGTATTTT,.,.,TRBJ2-3,TRBV18
CSPGQSNEQFF,TGCAGTCCTGGACAGTCCAATGAGCAGTTCTTC,.,.,TRBJ2-1,TRBV20-1
CASSERWAEAFF,TGTGCCAGCAGTGAAAGATGGGCTGAAGCTTTCTTT,.,.,TRBJ1-1,TRBV6-1